The clone carrying this T cell receptor beta chain has just a few counts. Its antigen remains unidentified. CDR1 and CDR2 (germline): SGHKS, YYEKEE (reference sequence). The CDR3 consists of 15 residues. Between the trimmed V and J ends, which lost 3 bases and 7 bases, there was a span of 16 bases. This sample was taken from a study of blood T cells in healthy people across ages. PCR was performed a second time for about 6 to 12 cycles using a sample-barcoded 5' primer and a J-beta primer mix. All cDNA molecules were each tagged by a template-switch adaptor with 12 random nucleotides. MiXCR, applied by TCRdb to the 5' RACE reads, yields one record per CDR3 protein. The profile shows hundreds of thousands of distinct CDR3 sequences, 24% of them singletons. General study points: Higher diversity and more naive CD4+ cells were features of long-lived donors, compared to aged donors.

Donors were healthy Caucasian individuals from Russia aged about 6 to 90. These data were likewise used in another study, on T cells of mothers and their children. That source reports: Among related mother-child pairs, overlap was slightly higher than in unrelated pairs, though not significantly.

The rearrangement links TRBV5-5 to TRBJ1-4, with TRBD1 as a possible D gene (5 bases). Sequenced sample: blood. This TCR was sampled from a boy younger than 18 in good health. The CDR3 sequence: CASSSPTGEGEKLFF. The CDR3 DNA follows: TGTGCCAGCAGCTCCCCCACGGGGGAGGGTGAAAAACTGTTTTTT.